The 31 T cell receptor beta chains below all came from one sample that was sequenced in a study of cytomegalovirus exposure and HLA in healthy donors. PCR primers comprised 60 Vbeta and 13 Jbeta primers. Assay: immunoSEQ multiplex PCR; the TCRdb copy retains only in-frame clones and omits some. The sample has fewer than 150,000 clones; 70% to 75% are singletons. The sequencing sample was made of PBMCs. The receptors derive from a woman aged 40 to 50 in good health and CMV-seronegative.

Only a few counts were recorded for this clone. V gene TRBV7-8 combines with J gene TRBJ2-7; D is undetermined. CDR1 and CDR2 from the germline V gene are SGHVS and FQNEAQ. V lost 1 base to trimming and J lost 0 bases, with 10 bases between them. This CDR3 spans 15 amino acids. The CDR3 DNA reads TGTGCCAGCAGCTTAGATTGGCCCTCCTCCTACGAGCAGTACTTC. This codes for CASSLDWPSSYEQYF.

V usage is TRBV7-2 and J usage is TRBJ1-2; D unclear. In germline, CDR1 is SGHTA, CDR2 FQGNSA. The CDR3 totals 13 residues. The V and J ends lost 5 bases and 8 bases respectively, with 15 bases between them. CDR3 loop: CASSPRVEPGYTF. The CDR3 nucleotides are TGTGCCAGCAGCCCCCGGGTCGAGCCCGGCTACACCTTC.

The chain is built from TRBV11-2 and TRBJ2-5; D possibly corresponds to TRBD1 (6 bases). The CDR3 consists of 11 residues. V was trimmed by 6 bases and J by 9 bases, leaving 11 bases between them. The germline gives CDR1 SGHAT, CDR2 FQNNGV. The CDR3 protein is CASSSGVAQYF. The CDR3 DNA reads as TGTGCCAGCAGTTCAGGGGTGGCCCAGTACTTC.

This chain joins TRBV15 and TRBJ2-7; the D is unclear. Trimming stripped 0 bases from V and 0 bases from J, with 6 bases between. The CDR3 spans 14 residues. Per germline, CDR1 LNHNV and CDR2 YYDKDF (reference sequence). CDR3 amino acids: CATSRDRGSYEQYF. The CDR3 DNA is TGTGCCACCAGCAGAGATCGCGGCTCCTACGAGCAGTACTTC.

This clone was picked up a small number of times. Here the CDR3 DNA reads TGTGCCAGCAGCGCCCAGGACAAGAGCTCCTACAATGAGCAGTTCTTC. As protein: CASSAQDKSSYNEQFF. The chain couples TRBV9 to TRBJ2-1, with D perhaps TRBD1 (5 bases). From germline, CDR1 is SGDLS and CDR2 YYNGEE. This CDR3 spans 16 amino acids. V lost 3 bases and J 0 bases, leaving 13 bases between the germline ends.

The rearrangement links TRBV4-3 to TRBJ1-6, with 7 bases identical to TRBD1. V lost 0 bases to trimming and J lost 0 bases; unmatched junction nucleotides: 5. CDR3 length: 18 residues. Germline V gene sequence: CDR1 LGHNA, CDR2 YSLEER. The CDR3 reads CASSQEQGLASYNSPLHF. The CDR3 DNA reads TGCGCCAGCAGCCAAGAACAGGGGTTAGCCTCCTATAATTCACCCCTCCACTTT.

The J gene is TRBJ1-5, the V gene TRBV4-1; D is ambiguous. The V gene lost 4 bases and the J gene lost 1 base, with 14 bases spanning the gap. CDR1 is MGHRA and CDR2 is YSYEKL in the germline V gene. The CDR3 contains 16 residues. The CDR3 reads CASSLRPGRSNQPQHF. In DNA, the CDR3 is TGCGCCAGCAGCCTCCGACCAGGTCGGAGCAATCAGCCCCAGCATTTT.

This clone has just one count. This sequence joins TRBV9 and TRBJ2-7; 8 nucleotides agree with TRBD2. Germline loops: CDR1 SGDLS, CDR2 YYNGEE. V trimming: 0 bases; J trimming: 6 bases; junction bases outside the gene matches: 5. The CDR3 consists of 14 residues. This CDR3 reads CASSVEGTSTEQYF. CDR3 sequence (DNA): TGTGCCAGCAGCGTAGAGGGGACTAGTACCGAGCAGTACTTC.

The table lists this clone with a few counts. The chain recombines TRBV28 with TRBJ2-3, with TRBD2 matching over 8 bases. Per germline, CDR1 MDHEN and CDR2 SYDVKM. The CDR3 extends over 17 amino acids. Losses at the gene ends were 4 bases for V and 4 bases for J; bases not matched to a gene: 13. As DNA, the CDR3 is TGTGCCAGCAGTTACCTCACTAGCGGAAGTCGGCCAGATACGCAGTATTTT. The encoded protein is CASSYLTSGSRPDTQYF.

This clone was observed a few times. A read error may account for a junction end that differs from germline. This sequence joins TRBV5-4 and TRBJ2-2; D is ambiguous. This CDR3 contains 16 residues. CDR1 and CDR2 from the germline V gene are SGHNT and YYREEE (reference sequence). CDR3 coding DNA: TGCGCCAGCAGTCCCGATACGGAGTTATACACCGGGGAGCTGTTTTTT. This sequence encodes CASSPDTELYTGELFF.

The gene calls are TRBV7-6 and TRBJ2-1, with 10 bases matching TRBD2. The germline V gene has CDR1 SGHVS and CDR2 FNYEAQ. The CDR3 has 17 residues. V shed 3 bases, J shed 0 bases, and the junction held 5 bases outside the gene matches. CDR3 sequence (DNA): TGTGCCAGCAGCTTCTACGCTAGCGGGAGCTCCTACAATGAGCAGTTCTTC. Encoded protein: CASSFYASGSSYNEQFF.

The CDR3: CASRTSGGGQETQYF. CDR3 coding DNA: TGTGCCTCGAGGACTAGCGGGGGGGGCCAAGAGACCCAGTACTTC. This chain joins TRBV10-3 and TRBJ2-5; TRBD2 matches 15 bases. The V gene end was trimmed by 11 bases and the J gene end by 1 base; junction bases not matched to a gene: 5. In germline, CDR1 is ENHRY, CDR2 SYGVKD. This CDR3 contains 15 residues.

The genes are TRBV7-2 and TRBJ2-5, with 8 bases identical to TRBD2. Germline V gene sequence: CDR1 SGHTA, CDR2 FQGNSA. This CDR3 has 15 amino acids. J lost 1 base, V lost 4 bases, and 5 bases had no gene match. CDR3 loop: CASSYTTSGQETQYF. In nucleotides, the CDR3 is TGTGCCAGCAGCTATACAACTAGCGGCCAAGAGACCCAGTACTTC.

This clone has just one count. The chain employs TRBV4-2 and TRBJ2-7, with 7 bases aligning to TRBD1. The CDR3 has 15 residues. V was pared by 1 base and J by 4 bases, with 7 bases of the junction left unmatched. Germline V gives CDR1 LGHNA, CDR2 YNFKEQ. The CDR3 here is CASSQVLGQVYEQYF. The CDR3 DNA is TGTGCCAGCAGCCAAGTACTCGGACAGGTATACGAGCAGTACTTC.

V and J are TRBV10-3 and TRBJ2-7, with 9 nucleotides matching TRBD1. The CDR3 is made up of 12 amino acids. V lost 11 bases, J lost 6 bases, and 8 bases stayed unmatched. Per the germline V gene, CDR1 is ENHRY and CDR2 is SYGVKD. CDR3 DNA sequence: TGTGCCTTCTCCGGGACAGGGCCCGAGCAGTACTTC. Translating it yields CAFSGTGPEQYF.

The J gene is TRBJ2-7, the V gene TRBV13; 11 bases are a match to TRBD2. This CDR3 is 16 amino acids long. Germline assignment: CDR1 PRHDT and CDR2 FYEKMQ (reference sequence). Trimming took 4 bases from V and 1 from J; bases not matched to a gene: 6. CDR3: CASSYIGTSGSYEQYF. The DNA for the CDR3 is TGTGCCAGCAGCTACATCGGGACTAGCGGATCCTACGAGCAGTACTTC.

This chain links TRBV12-5 with TRBJ2-3; 8 bases map to TRBD1. The germline gives CDR1 LGHNT, CDR2 FRNRAP. There are 14 residues in the CDR3. V trimming: 1 base; J trimming: 8 bases; junction bases outside the gene matches: 5. Written as DNA, the CDR3 is TGTGCTAGTGGTTTGGGGACAGGGTCGGGTACGCAGTATTTT. This gives the protein CASGLGTGSGTQYF.

The V gene is TRBV4-3, the J gene TRBJ2-1; TRBD2 agrees at 9 bases. V was clipped by 0 bases and J by 6 bases; unmatched bases: 9. The CDR3 consists of 17 residues. CDR1 and CDR2 from the germline V gene are LGHNA and YSLEER. CDR3 in amino acids: CASSQDRGLTSGNEQFF. CDR3 in DNA: TGCGCCAGCAGCCAAGATCGGGGGTTGACTAGCGGCAATGAGCAGTTCTTC.

This sequence joins TRBV5-1 and TRBJ2-3; maybe TRBD2 (6 bases). From germline, CDR1 is SGHRS and CDR2 YFSETQ. This CDR3 comprises 17 residues. Trimming left V 4 bases short and J 3 bases short, with 21 bases between. The CDR3 here is CASSPTFGGDVTDTQYF. The CDR3, as DNA: TGCGCCAGCAGCCCAACCTTTGGCGGGGACGTTACAGATACGCAGTATTTT.

This clone was counted once. The chain couples TRBV14 to TRBJ2-3, with a possible D match to TRBD2 (6 bases). From germline, CDR1 is SGHDN and CDR2 FVKESK. The V and J ends lost 4 bases and 5 bases respectively, with 13 bases between them. This CDR3 has 14 amino acids. The CDR3 nucleotides read TGTGCCAGCAGCCGGGGGACTCGGGTAGATACGCAGTATTTT. Protein sequence: CASSRGTRVDTQYF. Filled out from reference TRBV14 and TRBJ2-3, the complete variable domain reads EAGVTQFPSHSVIEKGQTVTLRCDPISGHDNLYWYRRVMGKEIKFLLHFVKESKQDESGMPNNRFLAERTGGTYSTLKVQPAELEDSGVYFCASSRGTRVDTQYFGPGTRLTVL.

This chain links TRBV10-3 with TRBJ1-2; TRBD1 aligns across 9 bases. Trimming at V came to 5 bases and at J to 5 bases, leaving 6 bases not matched to a gene. In germline, CDR1 is ENHRY, CDR2 SYGVKD. The CDR3 consists of 14 residues. DNA for the CDR3: TGTGCCATCAGTTTACCGGACAGGGGATATGGCTACACCTTC. It encodes CAISLPDRGYGYTF.

This clone showed up just once. The J gene is TRBJ2-3, the V gene TRBV6-5; the match to TRBD2 covers 9 bases. The V and J ends lost 11 bases and 4 bases, in that order; junction bases with no gene match: 4. The CDR3 extends over 12 amino acids. CDR1 MNHEY and CDR2 SVGAGI come from the germline V gene. CDR3 residues: CAASGGSDTQYF. DNA for the CDR3: TGTGCCGCAAGCGGGGGGTCAGATACGCAGTATTTT.

The chain has TRBV6-1 and TRBJ1-4, with D perhaps TRBD1 (6 bases). Germline CDR1 MNHNS, CDR2 SASEGT. Trimming cost V 6 bases and J 11 bases, with 22 bases left between them. CDR3 length equals 15 residues. The DNA for the CDR3 is TGTGCCAGCAGCCCCAACGTTCAGGGGATGTGGAAACTGTTTTTT. Protein sequence: CASSPNVQGMWKLFF.

This clone was observed a handful of times. This chain uses TRBV25-1 with TRBJ1-2, with 8 bases identical to TRBD1. The CDR3 has 14 residues. Germline assignment: CDR1 MGHDK and CDR2 SYGVNS. Losses at the gene ends were 4 bases for V and 4 bases for J; bases not matched to a gene: 5. CDR3: CASSAGGVSYGYTF. In DNA form, the CDR3 reads TGTGCCAGCAGTGCAGGGGGCGTGAGCTATGGCTACACCTTC.

The J gene is TRBJ1-4, the V gene TRBV7-8, with TRBD1 matching over 7 bases. Germline assignment: CDR1 SGHVS and CDR2 FQNEAQ. CDR3 length: 15 residues. V lost 8 bases, J lost 7 bases, and 13 bases stayed unmatched. The chain's CDR3 is CASGEQTGSGEKLFF. The DNA for the CDR3 is TGTGCCAGCGGCGAACAGACAGGGTCGGGTGAAAAACTGTTTTTT. Combining the CDR3 with reference TRBV7-8 and TRBJ1-4 gives the whole variable domain GAGVSQSPRYKVAKRGQDVALRCDPISGHVSLFWYQQALGQGPEFLTYFQNEAQLDKSGLPSDRFFAERPEGSVSTLKIQRTQQEDSAVYLCASGEQTGSGEKLFFGSGTQLSVL.

The chain carries TRBV6-4 and TRBJ2-1; 10 bases align to TRBD2. This CDR3 spans 16 amino acids. In germline, CDR1 is MRHNA, CDR2 SNTAGT. The trim removed 5 bases at V and 3 bases at J, leaving 7 bases unmatched. CDR3 loop: CASSLRTSGDYNEQFF. The CDR3 DNA reads as TGTGCCAGCAGTCTCCGGACTAGCGGAGACTACAATGAGCAGTTCTTC.

The V gene is TRBV7-2, the J gene TRBJ2-1, with TRBD2 matching 14 bases. The CDR3 length is 17 residues. With 5 bases clipped from V and 5 bases from J, the junction kept 8 bases outside the gene matches. The V gene's germline CDR1 is SGHTA and CDR2 FQGNSA. DNA of the CDR3: TGTGCCAGCAGCGCCCGACTAGCGGGAGGGCTTGACAATGAGCAGTTCTTC. Translated: CASSARLAGGLDNEQFF.

V and J are TRBV18 and TRBJ2-1, with TRBD1 matching 11 bases. The J segment lost 6 bases and the V segment lost 5 bases, leaving 9 bases of the junction unmatched. The germline gives CDR1 KGHSH, CDR2 LQKENI. The CDR3 totals 16 residues. The CDR3: CASSGQGAPMVNEQFF. The CDR3 DNA is TGTGCCAGCTCAGGACAGGGGGCCCCCATGGTCAATGAGCAGTTCTTC. Drawing the rest from reference TRBV18 and TRBJ2-1, the complete variable domain is NAGVMQNPRHLVRRRGQEARLRCSPMKGHSHVYWYRQLPEEGLKFMVYLQKENIIDESGMPKERFSAEFPKEGPSILRIQQVVRGDSAAYFCASSGQGAPMVNEQFFGPGTRLTVL.

The gene calls are TRBV7-2 and TRBJ1-1; 10 nucleotides agree with TRBD1. From germline, CDR1 is SGHTA and CDR2 FQGNSA. This CDR3 comprises 16 residues. J was trimmed by 3 bases and V by 5 bases; bases with no gene match: 9. CDR3 protein: CASSPRTGGGYTEAFF. The CDR3 nucleotides are TGTGCCAGCAGCCCCCGGACAGGGGGGGGGTACACTGAAGCTTTCTTT.

This chain joins TRBV7-8 and TRBJ2-7; 7 bases match TRBD2. V trimming: 3 bases; J trimming: 2 bases; junction bases outside the gene matches: 4. The CDR3 covers 14 residues. Germline V gives CDR1 SGHVS, CDR2 FQNEAQ. The DNA for the CDR3 is TGTGCCAGCAGCTTCGGGGGGAGAACCTACGAGCAGTACTTC. Protein: CASSFGGRTYEQYF.

This clone was seen just once. The rearrangement uses TRBV7-9 and TRBJ2-7, with 8 bases aligning to TRBD2. V trimming: 5 bases; J trimming: 1 base; junction bases outside the gene matches: 7. The CDR3 is 15 residues long. Germline assignment: CDR1 SEHNR and CDR2 FQNEAQ (reference sequence). The CDR3 sequence: CASSLLAGGSYEQYF. CDR3 sequence (DNA): TGTGCCAGCAGCCTTCTAGCGGGTGGGTCCTACGAGCAGTACTTC.